The 7 T cell receptor beta chains reported below all come from one sample, sequenced in a study of cytomegalovirus exposure and HLA in healthy donors. 13 Jbeta primers and 60 Vbeta primers were used for the PCR. This table comes from immunoSEQ multiplex PCR, and its TCRdb copy is limited to in-frame clones, with some not included. The sample has about 270,000 clones, roughly two thirds seen once. Sequenced material: PBMCs. All receptors derive from a female donor in good health and CMV-seronegative.

V gene TRBV6-5 combines with J gene TRBJ2-5, with 9 nucleotides matching TRBD1. CDR3 length: 16 residues. The germline V gene has CDR1 MNHEY and CDR2 SVGAGI. The J segment lost 6 bases and the V segment lost 0 bases, leaving 8 bases of the junction unmatched. This CDR3 reads CASSYSSGTGIKTQYF. CDR3 DNA: TGTGCCAGCAGTTACTCCTCCGGGACAGGGATAAAGACCCAGTACTTC.

This rearrangement joins TRBV5-1 to TRBJ2-3; the D gene is possibly TRBD2 (6 bases). The V gene lost 7 bases and the J gene lost 2 bases, with 14 bases spanning the gap. CDR1 and CDR2 from the germline V gene are SGHRS and YFSETQ. This CDR3 is 14 amino acids long. Here the CDR3 reads CASSTSLLTDTQYF. In DNA, the CDR3 is TGCGCCAGCTCAACTAGCTTGCTCACAGATACGCAGTATTTT.

This chain links TRBV30 with TRBJ1-2, with D perhaps matching TRBD1 (6 bases). There are 13 residues in the CDR3. V gave up 8 bases and J gave up 4 bases, with 17 bases separating them. The germline V gene has CDR1 GTSNPN and CDR2 SVGIG (reference sequence). The CDR3 reads CARGRDTSYGYTF. CDR3 in DNA: TGTGCCCGGGGCCGGGACACAAGCTATGGCTACACCTTC.

The chain links TRBV30 to TRBJ1-3; TRBD1 agrees at 9 bases. CDR1 is GTSNPN, CDR2 SVGIG, per germline (reference sequence). V shed 1 base and J 6 bases; nucleotides not matched to a gene: 13. This CDR3 is built from 17 residues. For the CDR3, the DNA is TGTGCCTGGAGTGCCGGGACAGGGCTGATCGGCTCAAACACCATATATTTT. It translates to CAWSAGTGLIGSNTIYF.

The chain carries TRBV27 and TRBJ2-7, with TRBD1 identical over 8 bases. CDR3 size: 13 residues. V trimming: 3 bases; J trimming: 3 bases; junction bases outside the gene matches: 1. Germline V CDR1 and CDR2: MNHEY, SMNVEV (reference sequence). The DNA of the CDR3 is TGTGCCAGCAGTTTCGACAGGGGCTACGAGCAGTACTTC. This sequence encodes CASSFDRGYEQYF.

The rearrangement links TRBV5-5 to TRBJ1-4; TRBD1 matches at 9 bases. V lost 0 bases, J lost 10 bases, and 4 bases stayed unmatched. Germline CDR1 reads SGHKS; CDR2 reads YYEKEE (reference sequence). The CDR3 totals 14 residues. CDR3 amino acids: CASSLEQGARKLFF. In DNA form, the CDR3 reads TGTGCCAGCAGCTTGGAACAGGGGGCGCGAAAACTGTTTTTT.

This chain uses TRBV10-3 with TRBJ1-3; 8 nucleotides agree with TRBD1. V shed 6 bases and J 4 bases; nucleotides not matched to a gene: 8. Germline CDR1 is ENHRY and CDR2 is SYGVKD. There are 15 residues in the CDR3. The CDR3 reads CAIRETGAAGNTIYF. DNA for the CDR3: TGTGCCATCAGGGAGACAGGGGCGGCGGGAAACACCATATATTTT.